The 10 T cell receptor beta chains below come from one sample, sequenced in a study of T cells in Graves' hyperthyroidism and ophthalmopathy. The source material, RNA transcripts, was used to amplify TCR beta CDR3 regions. The HTBI primer set was used in a first-round RT-PCR of the TCR CDR3. TCRdb independently ran MiXCR on the multiplex PCR reads; one entry per CDR3 protein. The table has about 360,000 distinct CDR3 sequences, less than 15% seen once. The specimen sequenced was blood. These receptors were collected from a man aged 25-40 years with Graves' hyperthyroidism that later progressed to Graves' ophthalmopathy.

A few counts support this clonotype. At one end the junction does not follow the germline gene, possibly because of a read error. CDR3 nucleotides: TGTGCCGGCAGCTTAACCCAGGGGCAGGACGAGCAGTACTTC. It yields the protein CAGSLTQGQDEQYF. The rearrangement uses TRBV7-9 and TRBJ2-7; possible D gene TRBD1, 6 bases. Per germline, CDR1 SEHNR and CDR2 FQNEAQ (reference sequence). This CDR3 region has 14 residues.

The V and J genes are TRBV9 and TRBJ2-1; unclear D gene. This CDR3 contains 13 residues. Trimming removed 0 bases from V and 4 bases from J, with 5 bases in between. Germline V lookup: CDR1 SGDLS, CDR2 YYNGEE. The CDR3: CASSVARYNEQFF. CDR3 DNA: TGTGCCAGCAGCGTAGCTAGGTACAATGAGCAGTTCTTC.

The chain combines TRBV20-1 with TRBJ2-5; D is unclear. There are 12 residues in the CDR3. Germline lookup yields CDR1 DFQATT and CDR2 SNEGSKA (reference sequence). Trimming stripped 5 bases from V and 0 bases from J, with 7 bases between. The DNA of the CDR3 is TGCAGTGCTGGAGTTAACCAAGAGACCCAGTACTTC. It codes for CSAGVNQETQYF.

The chain joins TRBV25-1 to TRBJ2-2; the D is unclear. This CDR3 has 14 residues. The V gene's germline CDR1 is MGHDK and CDR2 SYGVNS. V lost 3 bases to trimming and J lost 2 bases, with 7 bases between them. The CDR3 DNA is TGTGCCAGCAGTGAGCTAGACAACACCGGGGAGCTGTTTTTT. Its protein is CASSELDNTGELFF.

The sample holds many counts of this clonotype. The chain has TRBV7-9 and TRBJ1-1; D is undetermined. This CDR3 has 13 amino acids. Germline CDR1 is SEHNR and CDR2 is FQNEAQ (reference sequence). V was shortened by 5 bases and J by 5 bases, with 12 bases between the two germline ends. CDR3 bases: TGTGCCAGCAGCCCCCCCGGCGGGACTGAAGCTTTCTTT. Encoded protein: CASSPPGGTEAFF.

There are many counts of this clonotype. The V call is TRBV20-1, the J call TRBJ1-2; weak D call: TRBD1 (5 bases). The CDR3 length is 14 residues. Deletions cut 0 bases from V and 2 bases from J, with 10 bases between. Germline lookup yields CDR1 DFQATT and CDR2 SNEGSKA (reference sequence). CDR3 DNA: TGCAGTGCTAGAGAGGGACGGCTCAACTATGGCTACACCTTC. Amino acids: CSAREGRLNYGYTF.

This clonotype occurred a few times. This chain joins TRBV6-5 and TRBJ1-6; TRBD1 matches at 10 bases. CDR1 and CDR2 from the germline V gene are MNHEY and SVGAGI. This CDR3 has 20 amino acids. Germline trimming cut 0 bases from V and 0 bases from J; bases unmatched to any gene: 8. DNA of the CDR3: TGTGCCAGCAGTTACTCGGGACAGGGGCCTCTCAGCTCCTATAATTCACCCCTCCACTTT. Translation gives CASSYSGQGPLSSYNSPLHF.

This clonotype was recorded only once. A read error is possible here, since a much larger clone lies one base away. This chain uses TRBV5-1 with TRBJ1-5; a possible D gene is TRBD1 (5 bases). Germline V gene lookup returns CDR1 SGHRS and CDR2 YFSETQ. The CDR3 is 14 residues long. For the CDR3, the DNA is TGCGCCAGCAGACGAGGGGACGGTGATCAGCCCCATCATTTT. Translation: CASRRGDGDQPHHF.

There are many counts of this clonotype. This chain joins TRBV28 and TRBJ1-2; D remains unclear. Trimming removed 5 bases at V and 5 bases at J, with 9 bases between. This CDR3 is 12 amino acids long. Germline CDR1 MDHEN, CDR2 SYDVKM. The chain's CDR3 is CASSLPQYGYTF. The CDR3 coding sequence is TGTGCCAGCAGTCTCCCCCAATATGGCTACACCTTC.

This clonotype was seen many times. This sequence joins TRBV28 and TRBJ1-4; TRBD1 might be the D (5 bases). Germline-derived CDR1 and CDR2 are MDHEN and SYDVKM. Trimming stripped 2 bases from V and 8 bases from J, with 12 bases between. The CDR3 is 14 amino acids. The CDR3 region has the DNA TGTGCCAGCAGTTTAGGGGGGACCAGGGAAAAACTGTTTTTT. Residues: CASSLGGTREKLFF.